This TCR beta chain emerged from a study of T cell responses to AZD1222 COVID-19 vaccine. On this clone: Antigen: not known.

Study findings and constraints: Receipt of two AZD1222 doses was followed by a rise in Spike-specific TCR breadth and depth.

Here immunoSEQ multiplex PCR was the method, and the copy in TCRdb shows in-frame clones only, minus some. The sample lists under 140,000 clones, around nine tenths occurring once. Second-dose recipients at about 4 or about 12 weeks were treated as one pooled group. This CDR3 spans 12 amino acids. Trimming removed 8 bases from V and 0 bases from J, with 5 bases in between. The germline gives CDR1 LNHDA, CDR2 SQIVND (reference sequence). This receptor was identified in an adult who received the AZD1222 COVID-19 vaccine. The rearrangement links TRBV19 to TRBJ1-3; no clear D gene. This sample comprised peripheral blood, obtained 28 days after the second AZD1222 dose. CDR3 bases: TGTGCCAGTGGGAGCTCTGGAAACACCATATATTTT. Amino acids: CASGSSGNTIYF.